This is a list of T cell receptor beta chains from one sample in a study of graft-versus-host responses after intestinal transplantation. These TCRs' antigens remain unknown. Here immunoSEQ multiplex PCR was the method, and the copy in TCRdb shows in-frame clones only, minus some. This table holds tens of thousands of clones, around four fifths found once. Sequenced material: unstimulated CD8+ T cells sorted from spleen or lymph node cells, taken before intestinal transplant. These receptor sequences come from a human donor who received an intestinal transplant. CDR3s include the opening cysteine and the closing phenylalanine or tryptophan. D genes are given only for firm matches. Part of the rows lack a size; the others show once, few, many or a class for expanded clones.

V	D	size	J	CDR3	DNA
TRBV7-3	NA	NA	TRBJ2-2	CASSLTGTGELFF	TGTGCCAGCAGCCTCACAGGCACCGGGGAGCTGTTTTTT
TRBV10-2	NA	few	TRBJ2-3	CASSDADTQYF	TGCGCCAGCAGTGATGCGGATACGCAGTATTTT
TRBV7-8	NA	NA	TRBJ2-1	CASSPSREHVYNEQFF	TGTGCCAGCAGCCCCAGTCGGGAGCACGTTTACAATGAGCAGTTCTTC
TRBV23-1	NA	NA	TRBJ1-5	CASSHRDQPQHF	TGCGCCAGCAGTCACAGGGATCAGCCCCAGCATTTT
TRBV10-1	NA	NA	TRBJ2-2	CASSESAGNTGELFF	TGCGCCAGCAGTGAGTCGGCGGGGAACACCGGGGAGCTGTTTTTT
TRBV11-2	TRBD2	NA	TRBJ2-7	CASSPTAGTSGSYEQYF	TGTGCCAGCAGCCCAACCGCCGGGACTAGCGGGAGCTACGAGCAGTACTTC
TRBV6-5	NA	NA	TRBJ1-4	CAAAPNRDQNEKLFF	TGTGCCGCAGCACCCAACAGGGACCAGAATGAAAAACTGTTTTTT
TRBV7-9	NA	NA	TRBJ2-7	CASSGDSLYYEQYF	TGTGCCAGCAGTGGCGACAGTTTATACTACGAGCAGTACTTC
TRBV19	NA	NA	TRBJ2-1	CATKPGARDYNEQFF	TGTGCCACCAAACCCGGGGCCAGGGATTACAATGAGCAGTTCTTC
TRBV4-2	NA	NA	TRBJ1-2	CASSQEEPVGYTF	TGTGCCAGCAGCCAAGAGGAGCCGGTAGGCTACACCTTC
TRBV21-1	NA	NA	TRBJ1-4	CASSKVGGHFNEKLFF	TGTGCCAGCAGCAAAGTGGGGGGACACTTCAATGAAAAACTGTTTTTT
TRBV6-5	NA	NA	TRBJ2-7	CASSYSSGAYEQYF	TGTGCCAGCAGTTACTCGTCCGGAGCCTACGAGCAGTACTTC
TRBV6-5	NA	NA	TRBJ1-5	CASSYSSGVNQPQHF	TGTGCCAGCAGTTACTCCTCGGGGGTCAATCAGCCCCAGCATTTT